This T cell receptor beta chain was recovered during a study of brain metastases from non-small cell lung cancer. Overall study findings and caveats: Paired brain metastases and primary tumors largely shared TCR repertoires. Compared with their matched primary tumors, around 69% of brain metastases showed expanded T-cell clones. Brain metastases had lower T-cell infiltration than primary tumors.

To note about this clone: What it recognizes is unknown.

Sequencing was performed with immunoSEQ multiplex PCR; in TCRdb, only in-frame clones are kept and a portion is missing. In the table there are a few thousand clones, roughly 80% of which are singletons. V trimming: 2 bases; J trimming: 8 bases; junction bases outside the gene matches: 5. This CDR3 has 13 amino acids. Per the germline V gene, CDR1 is LGHDT and CDR2 is YNNKEL (reference sequence). The sequence derives from a donor aged 40 or over with non-small cell lung cancer. Sequencing was carried out using primary lung tumor tissue. The chain joins TRBV3-1 (or the pseudogene TRBV3-2) to TRBJ1-1; 7 bases match TRBD1. CDR3: CASSQKIQGEAFF. CDR3 DNA sequence: TGTGCCAGCAGCCAAAAAATACAGGGGGAAGCTTTCTTT.